This TCR beta chain was sequenced in a study of blood T cell repertoires in COVID-19. The CDR3 spans 12 residues. The V gene's germline CDR1 is LGHDT and CDR2 YNNKEL (reference sequence). V lost 3 bases to trimming and J lost 4 bases, with 6 bases between them. Per the original methods: Scientists estimated how many nucleated cells there were by amplifying reference gene primers. This table comes from immunoSEQ multiplex PCR, and its TCRdb copy is limited to in-frame clones, with some not included. V, J and clone size are taken as reported in that table, and D and trimming were inferred from the DNA itself. The sample shows about 330,000 clones, roughly 90% of them seen only once.

V and J are TRBV3-1 (or the pseudogene TRBV3-2) and TRBJ1-2; the D is unclear. The source material was PBMCs or T cells enriched from blood (not recorded which). The sequence derives from a woman aged 25 to 39 who had recovered from COVID-19. CDR3: CASSQASYGYTF. Here the CDR3 DNA reads TGTGCCAGCAGCCAGGCCTCCTATGGCTACACCTTC.